The source of this T cell receptor (beta chain) is a study of OX40 agonist ivuxolimab in advanced cancers. Describing the broader study: The costimulatory receptor OX40 (CD134) was targeted by ivuxolimab, a fully human IgG2 agonistic monoclonal antibody. The paper describes the monotherapy dose-escalation part (N of about 57 patients) of the phase I trial of ivuxolimab. The dose-escalation cohort was 82.7% male with a mean age of about 65 years, ranging from roughly 23 to 90. Partial responses were achieved by three dose-escalation patients, of whom one had hepatocellular carcinoma and two had cutaneous melanoma. Peripheral TCRbeta sequencing was intended to test whether TCR sequence diversity was altered and clonal T-cell expansion was caused by ivuxolimab. Of the roughly 54 patients in dose escalation, about 19 had hepatocellular carcinoma, roughly 15 had melanoma, 9 had renal cell carcinoma and 9 had head and neck cancer. Patients were allowed to have had prior anti-PD-1, anti-PD-L1 or anti-CTLA-4 therapy, and 40% of the dose-escalation patients had previously received checkpoint inhibitors. Intravenous ivuxolimab was administered to patients every 2 weeks at six dose levels: 0.01, 0.1, 0.3, 1.5, 3 and 10 mg/kg.

Patients with a history of autoimmune disease or receiving systemic immunosuppression were excluded from the trial. Peripheral blood for TCR sequencing was collected from all dose cohorts at baseline, on cycle 4 day 1, and on cycle 7 day 1. The samples were drawn from a first-in-human, open-label, multicenter phase I dose-escalation trial of ivuxolimab. Adults with locally advanced or metastatic melanoma, renal cell, hepatocellular, or head and neck squamous cell carcinoma were enrolled in the trial. CD4+ and CD8+ T cells were sorted separately from peripheral blood before TCR sequencing. The germline V gene (reference sequence) provides CDR1 SEHNR and CDR2 FQNEAQ. Trimmed from V: 5 bases; trimmed from J: 6 bases; junction bases lacking a gene match: 11. The CDR3 runs 15 residues from the cysteine to the phenylalanine. Kept here is only the CDR3 DNA, which spans 45 bases and is read in frame from base 1.

As regards this clone: Its binding antigen is unknown. Base qualities were left out, and no much larger clone turns up one base away.

Results the study describes overall, beyond this receptor: After ivuxolimab, more expanded clones were found on average in CD8+ T cells than in CD4+ T cells. The antigen specificity of the peripheral T cells that underwent clonal expansion was not determined. At doses from 0.1 to 3.0 mg/kg, clonal expansion was seen in both CD4+ and CD8+ blood T cells between baseline and week 6. In partial responders in the 0.1-3.0 mg/kg groups, normalized peripheral clonal expansion was found to be among the lowest, especially among CD8+ T cells. Low levels of normalized T-cell clonal expansion were also shown by some nonresponding patients.

Genomic DNA was extracted from sorted cells for sequencing of the TCRbeta CDR3 region. The immunoSEQ Assay was used for sequencing of TCRbeta CDR3 regions. Imported from immuneACCESS, the table was reduced by TCRdb to in-frame sequences with V and J called. These copies leave out some clones; in studies compared against another copy, an unresolved V gene accounts for under half, and the cause of the remainder is not known. The sample table shows more than 70,000 clones, and more than 80% are seen once. The top ten clones comprise around 1.7% of the sample. Source: CD4+ or CD8+ T cells sorted from blood, taken in a trial of the OX40 agonist ivuxolimab. The chain is assembled from TRBV7-9 and TRBJ2-7; 9 middle bases align to TRBD2. This sequence was found in an adult with an advanced solid tumor such as melanoma, head and neck, liver or kidney cancer. The CDR3 reads CASSPQGGRAVEQYF. The nucleotides are TGTGCCAGCAGCCCCCAGGGCGGGAGGGCCGTCGAGCAGTACTTC.